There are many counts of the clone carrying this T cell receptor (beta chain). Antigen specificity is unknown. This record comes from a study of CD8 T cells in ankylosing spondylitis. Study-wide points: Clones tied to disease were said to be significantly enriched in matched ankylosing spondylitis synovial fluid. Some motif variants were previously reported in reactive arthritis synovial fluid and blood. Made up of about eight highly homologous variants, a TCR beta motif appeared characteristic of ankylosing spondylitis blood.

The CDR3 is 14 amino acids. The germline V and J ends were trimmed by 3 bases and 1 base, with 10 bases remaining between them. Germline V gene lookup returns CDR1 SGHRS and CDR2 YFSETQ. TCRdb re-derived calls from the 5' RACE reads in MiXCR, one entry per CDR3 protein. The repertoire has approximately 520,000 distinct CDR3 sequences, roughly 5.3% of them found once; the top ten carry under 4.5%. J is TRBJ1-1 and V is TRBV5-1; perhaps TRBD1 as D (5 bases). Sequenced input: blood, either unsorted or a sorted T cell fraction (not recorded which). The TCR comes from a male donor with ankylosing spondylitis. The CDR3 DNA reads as TGCGCCAGCAGCTCGGACGGGGCGAACACTGAAGCTTTCTTT. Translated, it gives CASSSDGANTEAFF.